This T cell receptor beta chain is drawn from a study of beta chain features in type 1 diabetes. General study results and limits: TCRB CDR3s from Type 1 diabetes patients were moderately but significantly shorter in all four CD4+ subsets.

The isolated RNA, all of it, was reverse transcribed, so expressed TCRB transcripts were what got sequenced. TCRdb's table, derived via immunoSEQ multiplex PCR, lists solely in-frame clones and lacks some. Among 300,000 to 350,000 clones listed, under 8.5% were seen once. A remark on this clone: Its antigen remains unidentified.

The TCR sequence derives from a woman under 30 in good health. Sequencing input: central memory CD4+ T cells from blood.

The chain's CDR3 is CASRFRGTSDYEQYF. CDR3 in DNA: TGTGCCAGTAGGTTCCGGGGGACTAGCGACTACGAGCAGTACTTC. The chain couples TRBV19 to TRBJ2-7; 10 bases match TRBD2. Unmatched junction bases numbered 8, after V lost 6 bases and J lost 3 bases. The germline CDR1 and CDR2 sequences are LNHDA and SQIVND (reference sequence). This CDR3 is built from 15 residues.